This paragraph reports one T cell receptor (beta chain). As yet, its antigen is unknown. The junction differs from germline at one of its ends, possibly a read error. CDR3 length equals 14 residues. Per germline, CDR1 SGHDT and CDR2 YYEEEE. Quantitative 5'-RACE with molecular barcodes produced the TCR beta libraries. From the 5' RACE reads, TCRdb called clonotypes with MiXCR, one entry per CDR3 protein. The sample comprises roughly 700,000 distinct CDR3 sequences, around 20% of which are singletons, and about 19% rests with the top ten. The sample originates from a study of CD8 T cells in ankylosing spondylitis. Points from the study as a whole: Matched ankylosing spondylitis synovial fluid reportedly contained a significantly enriched population of disease-linked clones. Ankylosing spondylitis blood seemed to carry a telltale TCR beta motif made of several highly homologous variants.

The TCR comes from a male donor with ankylosing spondylitis. The rearrangement uses TRBV5-6 and TRBJ1-1, with D possibly matching TRBD1 (5 bases). Material for sequencing was blood, either unsorted or a sorted T cell fraction (not recorded which). Here the CDR3 reads CASSTAGGGTVAFF. The CDR3, as DNA: TGTGCCAGCAGCACTGCGGGGGGTGGCACTGTAGCTTTCTTT.